One sample yielded the 19 T cell receptor beta chains listed below, sequenced in a study of regulatory T cells in long-lasting Graves disease. Time point: newly diagnosed GD, antithyroid drugs for less than 3 months. PBMC-derived RNA was used for the TCR library. iRepertoire HTBI primers and Arm-PCR of CDR3 regions built TCR beta libraries. TCRdb processed the multiplex PCR reads anew with MiXCR; each CDR3 protein has one entry. This table has hundreds of thousands of distinct CDR3 sequences, roughly 15% appearing once. This same sample was also taken into another study, of T cells in Graves' hyperthyroidism and ophthalmopathy.

The sample here was peripheral blood mononuclear cells (PBMCs), taken at new diagnosis, from a patient treated with antithyroid drugs. These receptors were taken from a woman aged 25 to 39 with Graves disease.

This clonotype was picked up many times. The chain recombines TRBV28 with TRBJ2-1, with D perhaps matching TRBD2 (6 bases). This CDR3 spans 16 amino acids. Germline V CDR1 and CDR2: MDHEN, SYDVKM. V lost 2 bases and J lost 4, with 15 bases in between. The CDR3 DNA follows: TGTGCCAGCAGTTTAGCGGAGGGAGGTAGATACAATGAGCAGTTCTTC. Protein: CASSLAEGGRYNEQFF.

There are many counts of this clonotype. The rearrangement links TRBV2 to TRBJ1-6, with D perhaps TRBD1 (5 bases). Germline CDR1 SNHLY, CDR2 FYNNEI. This CDR3 is 19 amino acids long. V was clipped by 2 bases and J by 6 bases, with 23 bases between them. The DNA of the CDR3 is TGTGCCAGCAGTGAACGAGGGACGCAGACCGATCCTCGTAATTCACCCCTCCACTTT. Amino acids: CASSERGTQTDPRNSPLHF.

The table lists this clonotype with many counts. The rearrangement joins TRBV20-1 to TRBJ2-7, with 7 positions matching TRBD2. The V segment lost 2 bases and the J segment 5 bases; nucleotides outside the gene matches: 9. Germline values: CDR1 DFQATT, CDR2 SNEGSKA (reference sequence). The CDR3 has 14 amino acids. CDR3 sequence reads: CSARRGGSDDEQYF. The CDR3 DNA reads as TGCAGTGCTAGACGGGGCGGGAGCGACGACGAGCAGTACTTC.

A remark on this clonotype: This may be a read error: a much more frequent sequence differs by one nucleotide. The chain joins TRBV6-5 to TRBJ2-7; D is uncertain. The CDR3 has 14 residues. Germline V lookup: CDR1 MNHEY, CDR2 SVGAGI. Written as DNA, the CDR3 is TGTCCCAGCAGTTATTCGATCGGCCCTGACGAGCAGTACTTC. This translates into CPSSYSIGPDEQYF.

The CDR3 sequence is CSATQGTGFYGYTF. As DNA, the CDR3 is TGCAGTGCTACCCAGGGGACAGGTTTCTATGGCTACACCTTC. The rearrangement links TRBV20-1 to TRBJ1-2; TRBD1 agrees at 8 bases. Germline V gives CDR1 DFQATT, CDR2 SNEGSKA (reference sequence). V was clipped by 4 bases and J by 4 bases; unmatched bases: 8. This CDR3 region has 14 residues.

In its sample, this clonotype was seen many times. The chain has TRBV6-1 and TRBJ2-5, with 14 bases identical to TRBD2. The germline CDR1 and CDR2 sequences are MNHNS and SASEGT. The CDR3 contains 16 residues. With 5 bases clipped from V and 1 base from J, the junction kept 3 bases outside the gene matches. The CDR3, as DNA: TGTGCCAGCAGTCTTGGGACTAGCGGGGGCCAAGAGACCCAGTACTTC. Encoded protein: CASSLGTSGGQETQYF.

Comment on this clonotype: A much larger clone lies a single base off, so this may be a read error. V is TRBV6-1 and J is TRBJ1-2, with a tentative D call TRBD1 (6 bases). This CDR3 is 16 amino acids long. Looked up from germline, CDR1 is MNHNS and CDR2 is SASEGT. Here the CDR3 reads CASRARTVDTLRGYIF. CDR3 bases: TGTGCCAGCAGAGCTCGGACAGTCGATACCCTTCGTGGCTACATCTTC.

This clonotype has a handful of counts. The CDR3 DNA is TGTGCCGCAGCGAAGTCCGGGACAGGCACCTACGAGCAGTACTTC. Translation: CAAAKSGTGTYEQYF. The chain couples TRBV6-2 or TRBV6-3 to TRBJ2-7, with 8 bases fitting TRBD1. This CDR3 has 15 amino acids. CDR1 and CDR2 from the germline V gene are MNHEY and SVGEGT. V lost 11 bases and J lost 2; bases outside the gene matches: 14.

This clonotype was observed many times. CDR3 protein: CASSLIGQTYEQYF. The CDR3 DNA reads TGTGCCAGCAGCCTTATAGGCCAAACCTACGAGCAGTACTTC. The chain recombines TRBV3-1 with TRBJ2-7; D is ambiguous. The CDR3 loop spans 14 amino acids. Trimming shortened V by 4 bases and J by 2 bases, and 12 bases separated the two germline ends. Germline CDR1 LGHDT, CDR2 YNNKEL (reference sequence).

This clonotype showed up many times. The genes are TRBV20-1 and TRBJ2-7; D is unclear. Germline CDR1 and CDR2: DFQATT and SNEGSKA (reference sequence). V was shortened by 0 bases and J by 0 bases, with 9 bases between the two germline ends. This CDR3 is 14 amino acids long. Here the CDR3 DNA reads TGCAGTGCTAGAGATTCACTGTCCTCCTACGAGCAGTACTTC. Residues: CSARDSLSSYEQYF.

This clonotype was found a few times. The V and J genes are TRBV18 and TRBJ1-2, with a weak D call TRBD1 (5 bases). This CDR3 has 15 residues. V lost 2 bases to trimming and J lost 5 bases, with 15 bases between them. From germline, CDR1 is KGHSH and CDR2 LQKENI. The CDR3 DNA sequence: TGTGCCAGCTCACCATCTTCAGGGACCTTATATGGCTACACCTTC. Translating gives CASSPSSGTLYGYTF.

J is TRBJ1-3 and V is TRBV12-3 or TRBV12-4; 9 nucleotides match TRBD1. The CDR3 covers 15 residues. After removal of 6 bases from V and 2 bases from J, the junction contained 5 bases not matched to a gene. CDR3 amino acids: CASRRTGAPGNTIYF. DNA of the CDR3: TGTGCCAGCAGGAGGACAGGGGCCCCTGGAAACACCATATATTTT.

The rearrangement links TRBV7-3 to TRBJ2-1, with a tentative D call TRBD2 (5 bases). The CDR3 has 15 amino acids. V shed 1 base and J shed 9 bases, with 16 bases lying between them. In germline, CDR1 is SGHTA, CDR2 FQGTGA. The CDR3 loop is CASSLNGVLGGEQFF. The CDR3 nucleotides read TGTGCCAGCAGCTTAAACGGGGTTCTAGGTGGTGAGCAGTTCTTC.

For this clonotype: Since a much larger clone is just one base distant, this may be a read error. The CDR3 carries no conserved terminal phenylalanine or tryptophan, so it likely arises from a read error. The V gene is TRBV6-1, the J gene TRBJ1-2; TRBD1 agrees at 7 bases. The trim removed 4 bases at V and 1 base at J, leaving 0 bases unmatched. CDR3 size: 13 residues. CDR1 and CDR2 from the germline V gene are MNHNS and SASEGT. CDR3 sequence (DNA): TGTGCCAGCAGTGGACAGGGTAACTATGGCTACACCTCC. This sequence encodes CASSGQGNYGYTS.

This chain links TRBV3-1 with TRBJ2-1, with 12 nucleotides matching TRBD2. CDR1 is LGHDT and CDR2 is YNNKEL in the germline V gene (reference sequence). The CDR3 covers 19 residues. The V segment lost 0 bases and the J segment 0 bases; nucleotides outside the gene matches: 6. CDR3 sequence reads: CASSQETSGRPYSYNEQFF. Here the CDR3 DNA reads TGTGCCAGCAGCCAAGAGACTAGCGGGAGACCCTACTCCTACAATGAGCAGTTCTTC.

This clonotype was observed a handful of times. The CDR3 spells CASSHLSGRGPGEQYF. The CDR3 coding sequence is TGTGCCAGCAGCCACCTTAGCGGGAGGGGGCCCGGCGAGCAGTACTTC. The chain joins TRBV3-1 to TRBJ2-7, with TRBD2 matching over 11 bases. Germline loops: CDR1 LGHDT, CDR2 YNNKEL (reference sequence). V lost 3 bases to trimming and J lost 6 bases; unmatched junction nucleotides: 10. The CDR3 length is 16 residues.

The sample holds many counts of this clonotype. The chain joins TRBV12-3 or TRBV12-4 to TRBJ1-4; 10 bases match TRBD1. The junction had 20 bases not matched to a gene; V was cut back by 9 bases and J by 10 bases. This CDR3 region has 17 residues. CDR3 sequence (DNA): TGTGCCAGAATCCTTCTTTATCCCGGGACAGGGGAAGGAAAACTGTTTTTT. This codes for CARILLYPGTGEGKLFF.

This clonotype was seen only a few times. J is TRBJ2-5 and V is TRBV9, with TRBD1 identical over 8 bases. This CDR3 has 15 amino acids. V dropped 4 bases and J dropped 4; count of bases not matched to a gene: 9. Germline V lookup: CDR1 SGDLS, CDR2 YYNGEE. DNA for the CDR3: TGTGCCAGCAGCACGCATCAGGGGGCTTCAGAGACCCAGTACTTC. Translation: CASSTHQGASETQYF.

The sample holds a few counts of this clonotype. This chain connects TRBV3-1 to TRBJ1-5; TRBD1 matches at 9 bases. Losses at the gene ends were 4 bases for V and 6 bases for J; bases not matched to a gene: 10. The CDR3 contains 16 residues. Germline V CDR1 and CDR2: LGHDT, YNNKEL (reference sequence). The CDR3: CASSPGWDRVGQPQHF. The CDR3 region has the DNA TGTGCCAGCAGCCCTGGATGGGACAGGGTCGGTCAGCCCCAGCATTTT.